A single sample is the source of the 24 T cell receptor beta chains below, sequenced in a study of CD8+ T cells in alopecia areata. RNA was isolated and reverse transcribed to cDNA, the sequencing template. Only in-frame clones appear in the TCRdb table, and some are missing; sequencing was by immunoSEQ multiplex PCR. The data contain 140,000 to 150,000 clones, roughly 50% of them singletons. Sequencing used CD4+ T cells sorted from blood. These receptors all come from a human donor with alopecia areata.

The chain combines TRBV29-1 with TRBJ2-7; perhaps D is TRBD1 or TRBD2 (5 bases each). The CDR3 loop spans 14 amino acids. Germline-derived CDR1 and CDR2 are SQVTM and ANQGSEA. The V end lost 4 bases, the J end lost 3 bases, and 16 bases lay between the germline ends. CDR3: CSVVAPGQYYEQYF. CDR3 sequence (DNA): TGCAGCGTTGTAGCCCCGGGGCAGTACTACGAGCAGTACTTC.

This chain connects TRBV9 to TRBJ2-7; 7 bases map to TRBD2. Germline assignment: CDR1 SGDLS and CDR2 YYNGEE. This CDR3 comprises 14 residues. V dropped 4 bases and J dropped 7; count of bases not matched to a gene: 11. The CDR3 reads CASSSRTSLGEQYF. Written as DNA, the CDR3 is TGTGCCAGCAGCTCGCGGACTAGTTTGGGGGAGCAGTACTTC. Full variable domain (remainder filled in from reference TRBV9 and TRBJ2-7): DSGVTQTPKHLITATGQRVTLRCSPRSGDLSVYWYQQSLDQGLQFLIQYYNGEERAKGNILERFSAQQFPDLHSELNLSSLELGDSALYFCASSSRTSLGEQYFGPGTRLTVT.

This chain joins TRBV4-1 and TRBJ2-4; 10 bases agree with TRBD2. V was clipped by 0 bases and J by 16 bases; unmatched bases: 18. The CDR3 is made up of 17 amino acids. Germline loops: CDR1 MGHRA, CDR2 YSYEKL. The CDR3 reads CASSQDWEGLAEFRIYF. In nucleotides, the CDR3 is TGCGCCAGCAGCCAAGACTGGGAAGGACTAGCGGAGTTTAGGATATACTTC.

J is TRBJ2-7 and V is TRBV2; D remains ambiguous. This CDR3 is 12 amino acids long. CDR1 and CDR2 from the germline V gene are SNHLY and FYNNEI. The V and J ends lost 1 base and 3 bases respectively, with 4 bases between them. CDR3 coding DNA: TGTGCCAGCAGTGAAGGGAGCTACGAGCAGTACTTC. Protein sequence: CASSEGSYEQYF.

The gene calls are TRBV28 and TRBJ2-3, with D unresolved. The CDR3 has 13 residues. Trimming stripped 11 bases from V and 2 bases from J, with 14 bases between. Looked up from germline, CDR1 is MDHEN and CDR2 is SYDVKM. In nucleotides, the CDR3 is TGTGCCCTCCGGTTCAGAAACACAGATACGCAGTATTTT. Translation: CALRFRNTDTQYF.

DNA for the CDR3: TGCAGCGTTGAAGAAGGCTATCGTCCGCGAAGTGGAGCTTTCTTT. Translating it yields CSVEEGYRPRSGAFF. The V and J genes are TRBV29-1 and TRBJ1-1; no firm D call. V lost 0 bases, J lost 10 bases, and 21 bases lay in between. The CDR3 has 15 amino acids. CDR1 SQVTM and CDR2 ANQGSEA come from the germline V gene. Looking up the rest from reference TRBV29-1 and TRBJ1-1 gives the full variable domain: SAVISQKPSRDICQRGTSLTIQCQVDSQVTMMFWYRQQPGQSLTLIATANQGSEATYESGFVIDKFPISRPNLTFSTLTVSNMSPEDSSIYLCSVEEGYRPRSGAFFGQGTRLTVV.

This clone was seen a handful of times. The J gene is TRBJ2-7, the V gene TRBV11-2, with 14 positions matching TRBD2. V trimming: 7 bases; J trimming: 11 bases; junction bases outside the gene matches: 7. CDR3 length: 13 residues. The germline CDR1 and CDR2 sequences are SGHAT and FQNNGV. CDR3 sequence (DNA): TGTGCCAGCACTGGGACTAGCGGGAGAGTGGAGTACTTC. This codes for CASTGTSGRVEYF.

This chain connects TRBV30 to TRBJ2-1; D remains ambiguous. From germline, CDR1 is GTSNPN and CDR2 SVGIG (reference sequence). This CDR3 spans 12 amino acids. The V end was cut by 2 bases, the J end by 9 bases, with 11 bases between. The CDR3 loop reads CAWSKRYSEQFF. DNA of the CDR3: TGTGCCTGGAGTAAGAGGTATAGTGAGCAGTTCTTC. Full variable domain (missing parts from reference TRBV30 and TRBJ2-1): SQTIHQWPATLVQPVGSPLSLECTVEGTSNPNLYWYRQAAGRGLQLLFYSVGIGQISSEVPQNLSASRPQDRQFILSSKKLLLSDSGFYLCAWSKRYSEQFFGPGTRLTVL.

This clone was recorded once. J is TRBJ1-2 and V is TRBV18; TRBD1 aligns across 7 bases. The CDR3 is 14 residues long. V was clipped by 5 bases and J by 5 bases; unmatched bases: 8. Per germline, CDR1 KGHSH and CDR2 LQKENI. CDR3 in amino acids: CASSSDRLGYGYTF. For the CDR3, the DNA is TGTGCCAGCTCATCGGACAGGCTAGGGTATGGCTACACCTTC.

The sample holds many counts of this clone. The chain is built from TRBV7-2 and TRBJ1-3, with TRBD1 as a possible D gene (5 bases). CDR1 is SGHTA and CDR2 is FQGNSA in the germline V gene. Trimming shortened V by 5 bases and J by 0 bases, and 11 bases separated the two germline ends. The CDR3 is 15 amino acids. The CDR3 here is CASSPGPNSGNTIYF. The CDR3 nucleotides read TGTGCCAGCAGCCCGGGACCGAACTCTGGAAACACCATATATTTT.

CDR3 sequence: CASSPRERGIQYF. The CDR3, as DNA: TGTGCCAGCAGCCCCCGGGAGCGCGGCATTCAGTACTTC. The chain couples TRBV14 to TRBJ2-4; the D gene is possibly TRBD2 (6 bases). V was shortened by 4 bases and J by 9 bases, with 13 bases between the two germline ends. This CDR3 is 13 amino acids long. Germline assignment: CDR1 SGHDN and CDR2 FVKESK. The whole variable domain, filled in from reference TRBV14 and TRBJ2-4, reads EAGVTQFPSHSVIEKGQTVTLRCDPISGHDNLYWYRRVMGKEIKFLLHFVKESKQDESGMPNNRFLAERTGGTYSTLKVQPAELEDSGVYFCASSPRERGIQYFGAGTRLSVL.

This clone was counted a few times. The chain carries TRBV4-1 and TRBJ2-7, with D possibly being TRBD1 (5 bases). CDR3 length: 13 amino acids. Germline-derived CDR1 and CDR2 are MGHRA and YSYEKL. Trimming took 5 bases from V and 5 from J, leaving 13 bases between them. This chain's CDR3 is CASSKSLDNEQYF. The CDR3 DNA follows: TGCGCCAGCAGCAAATCCCTGGACAACGAGCAGTACTTC.

This clone was counted between two and nine times. This rearrangement joins TRBV29-1 to TRBJ2-1; D is possibly TRBD1 (5 bases). The germline gives CDR1 SQVTM, CDR2 ANQGSEA. Trimming took off 4 bases at V and 6 bases at J, with 19 bases between the two ends. The CDR3 runs 15 residues. The CDR3 spells CSVVVVRGISNEQFF. In DNA form, the CDR3 reads TGCAGCGTTGTTGTTGTTAGGGGTATAAGCAATGAGCAGTTCTTC.

This clone was counted between two and nine times. The V gene is TRBV28, the J gene TRBJ2-6; TRBD1 matches at 8 bases. Germline trimming cut 3 bases from V and 2 bases from J; bases unmatched to any gene: 6. The germline gives CDR1 MDHEN, CDR2 SYDVKM. CDR3 length equals 17 residues. This chain's CDR3 is CASSFRQGIAGANVLTF. CDR3 nucleotide sequence: TGTGCCAGCAGTTTCCGACAGGGGATCGCTGGGGCCAACGTCCTGACTTTC.

The genes are TRBV4-1 and TRBJ2-7; D is perhaps TRBD2 (6 bases). The CDR3 runs 14 residues. V lost 0 bases and J 2 bases, leaving 8 bases between the germline ends. The germline V gene has CDR1 MGHRA and CDR2 YSYEKL. The DNA for the CDR3 is TGCGCCAGCAGCCAAGACGGGGGAACCTACGAGCAGTACTTC. Its translation: CASSQDGGTYEQYF.

V gene TRBV7-8 combines with J gene TRBJ2-2, with a weak D call TRBD2 (5 bases). V lost 5 bases and J lost 8, with 18 bases in between. The CDR3 totals 15 residues. The germline V gene has CDR1 SGHVS and CDR2 FQNEAQ. The CDR3 here is CASSISLAGLGELFF. CDR3 coding DNA: TGTGCCAGCAGCATCTCCCTCGCGGGCCTGGGGGAGCTGTTTTTT.

The V gene is TRBV28, the J gene TRBJ2-7; 9 bases map to TRBD1. CDR3 length equals 15 residues. The trim removed 7 bases at V and 1 base at J, leaving 8 bases unmatched. CDR1 and CDR2 (germline): MDHEN, SYDVKM. CDR3 sequence reads: CASTRTGTGSYEQYF. The CDR3 coding sequence is TGTGCCAGCACCAGGACCGGGACAGGGTCCTACGAGCAGTACTTC.

This clone was recorded only once. The chain uses TRBV7-9 and TRBJ2-1; D remains unclear. The CDR3 is 14 residues long. Trimming cost V 1 base and J 8 bases, with 12 bases left between them. Germline values: CDR1 SEHNR, CDR2 FQNEAQ (reference sequence). CDR3 sequence reads: CASSLGGRYDEQFF. The CDR3, as DNA: TGTGCCAGCAGCTTAGGCGGCAGGTATGATGAGCAGTTCTTC. Full variable domain (rest looked up from reference TRBV7-9 and TRBJ2-1): DTGVSQNPRHKITKRGQNVTFRCDPISEHNRLYWYRQTLGQGPEFLTYFQNEAQLEKSRLLSDRFSAERPKGSFSTLEIQRTEQGDSAMYLCASSLGGRYDEQFFGPGTRLTVL.

The sample holds a few counts of this clone. The rearrangement joins TRBV28 to TRBJ1-1; no firm D call. V was pared by 3 bases and J by 0 bases, with 8 bases between. This CDR3 spans 14 amino acids. Looked up from germline, CDR1 is MDHEN and CDR2 is SYDVKM. CDR3 amino acids: CASSLGRLNTEAFF. The CDR3 region has the DNA TGTGCCAGCAGTTTGGGTAGGCTGAACACTGAAGCTTTCTTT.

This clone was observed a handful of times. The chain recombines TRBV7-2 with TRBJ2-7, with unresolved D. CDR3 length equals 15 residues. V was trimmed by 4 bases and J by 2 bases, leaving 15 bases between them. Germline V lookup: CDR1 SGHTA, CDR2 FQGNSA. The DNA of the CDR3 is TGTGCCAGCAGCTCCCCTTCTGGGGAACCCTACGAGCAGTACTTC. It yields the protein CASSSPSGEPYEQYF.

This clone came up a few times. This chain joins TRBV5-1 and TRBJ1-1, with TRBD1 identical over 7 bases. This CDR3 has 12 amino acids. V shed 3 bases and J 8 bases; nucleotides not matched to a gene: 4. CDR1 and CDR2 from the germline V gene are SGHRS and YFSETQ. CDR3 residues: CASSSQGVEAFF. The CDR3 nucleotides are TGCGCCAGCAGCTCCCAGGGGGTGGAAGCTTTCTTT.

This clone was seen only a few times. The genes are TRBV7-2 and TRBJ2-1; D gene unclear. The germline V gene has CDR1 SGHTA and CDR2 FQGNSA. The CDR3 consists of 12 residues. The V and J ends lost 4 bases and 4 bases respectively, with 5 bases between them. The CDR3 reads CASSSTYNEQFF. The CDR3 coding sequence is TGTGCCAGCAGCTCGACTTACAATGAGCAGTTCTTC.

In this sample, this clone turned up a few times. The chain carries TRBV7-6 and TRBJ2-3; D is ambiguous. Germline V CDR1 and CDR2: SGHVS, FNYEAQ. The CDR3 consists of 14 residues. V was clipped by 2 bases and J by 0 bases, with 6 bases between them. CDR3 protein: CASSLSGSTDTQYF. Written as DNA, the CDR3 is TGTGCCAGCAGCTTAAGTGGGAGCACAGATACGCAGTATTTT.

This clone came up a few times. The chain uses TRBV2 and TRBJ2-1; D tentatively reads TRBD1 or TRBD2 (5 bases each). V gave up 0 bases and J gave up 7 bases, with 13 bases separating them. Germline CDR1 and CDR2: SNHLY and FYNNEI. This CDR3 is 15 amino acids long. CDR3 bases: TGTGCCAGCAGTGAAGCGCAGGGAAGGAGGAATGAGCAGTTCTTC. Translation: CASSEAQGRRNEQFF. The variable domain in full, completed from reference TRBV2 and TRBJ2-1, reads EPEVTQTPSHQVTQMGQEVILRCVPISNHLYFYWYRQILGQKVEFLVSFYNNEISEKSEIFDDQFSVERPDGSNFTLKIRSTKLEDSAMYFCASSEAQGRRNEQFFGPGTRLTVL.